Presented here are 29 T cell receptor beta chains from one specimen sequenced in a study of identical twins. Each CDR3 protein gets one entry after TCRdb re-called the 5' RACE reads with MiXCR. The sample has around 570,000 distinct CDR3 sequences; 7.5% to 10% are singletons. This sample was also put to use in a study of yellow fever vaccine responses in identical twins.

The material sequenced was PBMCs. The receptors stem from a woman aged 18-29 years in good health.

This clonotype was found many times. The CDR3 coding sequence is TGCGCCAGCAGCTTAGTGGGGCTAGACGAGCAGTACTTC. Its translation is CASSLVGLDEQYF. V and J are TRBV5-1 and TRBJ2-7, with D perhaps TRBD1 (5 bases). This CDR3 contains 13 residues. CDR1 and CDR2 (germline): SGHRS, YFSETQ. V shed 2 bases and J shed 5 bases, with 11 bases lying between them.

As to this clonotype: A much larger clone differs from this one at a single base, so this may be a read error. The chain links TRBV24-1 to TRBJ2-2, with TRBD2 matching over 9 bases. Unmatched junction bases numbered 7, after V lost 7 bases and J lost 2 bases. The CDR3 is 16 amino acids. CDR1 is KGHDR, CDR2 SFDVKD, per germline. The CDR3 nucleotides are TGTGCCACCAGAGGCGGGACTAGCCTTAACACCGGGGAGCTGTTTTTT. Encoded protein: CATRGGTSLNTGELFF.

This clonotype has only a few counts. This sequence joins TRBV7-9 and TRBJ2-5, with 9 nucleotides matching TRBD2. The CDR3 is made up of 15 amino acids. The germline V gene has CDR1 SEHNR and CDR2 FQNEAQ (reference sequence). Germline trimming cut 3 bases from V and 7 bases from J; bases unmatched to any gene: 9. CDR3 in DNA: TGTGCCAGCAGCTTTTCACTAGCGGGCCAGGCGACCCAGTACTTC. Protein: CASSFSLAGQATQYF.

Ten or more counts support this clonotype. CDR3 bases: TGCGCCAGCAGCCGGACAGGGGGCATTCTATACGAGCAGTACTTC. It codes for CASSRTGGILYEQYF. This rearrangement joins TRBV5-1 to TRBJ2-7, with 11 bases matching TRBD1. The CDR3 sequence is 15 residues long. Germline V gene lookup returns CDR1 SGHRS and CDR2 YFSETQ. V gave up 4 bases and J gave up 4 bases; unmatched junction bases: 7. Full variable domain (remainder filled in from reference TRBV5-1 and TRBJ2-7): KAGVTQTPRYLIKTRGQQVTLSCSPISGHRSVSWYQQTPGQGLQFLFEYFSETQRNKGNFPGRFSGRQFSNSRSEMNVSTLELGDSALYLCASSRTGGILYEQYFGPGTRLTVT.

This rearrangement joins TRBV28 to TRBJ2-1; no definite D call. Trimming took off 10 bases at V and 9 bases at J, with 13 bases between the two ends. CDR3 length: 11 residues. CDR1 is MDHEN, CDR2 SYDVKM, per germline. The CDR3 DNA reads as TGTGCCACTCAACTGGGTAGTGAGCAGTTCTTC. This sequence encodes CATQLGSEQFF.

This clonotype was seen at least ten times. CDR3 nucleotide sequence: TGTGCCAGCAGTTTATGGGACAGTCAAGAGACCCAGTACTTC. Protein product: CASSLWDSQETQYF. The chain joins TRBV12-3 or TRBV12-4 to TRBJ2-5, with TRBD1 identical over 7 bases. Losses at the gene ends were 2 bases for V and 2 bases for J; bases not matched to a gene: 2. The CDR3 spans 14 residues.

The sample holds a few counts of this clonotype. The rearrangement joins TRBV30 to TRBJ2-7; 11 bases are shared with TRBD1. V dropped 2 bases and J dropped 3; count of bases not matched to a gene: 3. CDR1 and CDR2 from the germline V gene are GTSNPN and SVGIG (reference sequence). CDR3 length: 14 residues. The CDR3 DNA reads as TGTGCCTGGAGTTGGGACAGGGGGGACTACGAGCAGTACTTC. As protein: CAWSWDRGDYEQYF.

The V call is TRBV11-1, the J call TRBJ2-6; 7 bases line up with TRBD1. There are 20 residues in the CDR3. The junction had 17 bases not matched to a gene; V was cut back by 5 bases and J by 1 base. Germline-derived CDR1 and CDR2 are SGHAT and FQDESV (reference sequence). The DNA of the CDR3 is TGTGCCAGCAGCCTCCGTTCCCGATTAGGGGGCGGTTCTGGGGCCAACGTCCTGACTTTC. It encodes CASSLRSRLGGGSGANVLTF.

DNA of the CDR3: TGTGCCAGCAGCCAAATTTCAACGGGACTAGCGGAGAAGAACACCGGGGAGCTGTTTTTT. It is translated as CASSQISTGLAEKNTGELFF. This rearrangement joins TRBV4-2 to TRBJ2-2; 11 bases line up with TRBD2. This CDR3 comprises 20 residues. Germline V gives CDR1 LGHNA, CDR2 YNFKEQ. V shed 2 bases, J shed 1 base, and the junction held 12 bases outside the gene matches.

The chain links TRBV20-1 to TRBJ1-5, with TRBD1 as a possible D gene (6 bases). Per the germline V gene, CDR1 is DFQATT and CDR2 is SNEGSKA (reference sequence). This CDR3 contains 16 residues. V was cut by 1 base and J by 3 bases, with 16 bases left in between. CDR3 region: CSARVRTADLNQPQHF. The DNA for the CDR3 is TGCAGTGCTAGAGTCAGGACAGCGGACCTCAATCAGCCCCAGCATTTT.

In this sample, this clonotype turned up a few times. The V gene is TRBV30, the J gene TRBJ2-3; 7 bases are shared with TRBD2. The V gene end was trimmed by 5 bases and the J gene end by 3 bases; junction bases not matched to a gene: 11. CDR1 is GTSNPN, CDR2 SVGIG, per germline (reference sequence). This CDR3 has 15 amino acids. In nucleotides, the CDR3 is TGTGCCTGGGACCGGGGGGACCGAACTACAGATACGCAGTATTTT. As protein: CAWDRGDRTTDTQYF.

V is TRBV6-1 and J is TRBJ2-7; D is possibly TRBD1 (7 bases). Trimming took 5 bases from V and 2 from J, leaving 16 bases between them. The CDR3 is made up of 15 amino acids. Looked up from germline, CDR1 is MNHNS and CDR2 is SASEGT. This chain's CDR3 is CASSPWGDSPYEQYF. The CDR3 DNA reads as TGTGCCAGCAGTCCTTGGGGGGACAGTCCCTACGAGCAGTACTTC.

This clonotype was found many times. This sequence joins TRBV12-3 or TRBV12-4 and TRBJ2-2; TRBD1 matches 8 bases. Trimming at V came to 5 bases and at J to 2 bases, leaving 7 bases not matched to a gene. This CDR3 has 16 amino acids. CDR3 DNA: TGTGCCAGCAGTCGACTGGGGACAGGAAACACCGGGGAGCTGTTTTTT. It encodes CASSRLGTGNTGELFF.

This clonotype was observed at least ten times. V gene TRBV18 combines with J gene TRBJ2-7; 7 bases map to TRBD2. Germline assignment: CDR1 KGHSH and CDR2 LQKENI. J was trimmed by 6 bases and V by 5 bases; bases with no gene match: 10. The CDR3 totals 14 residues. CDR3 coding DNA: TGTGCCAGCTCAACGGACCAGCCTAGCGGCGAGCAGTACTTC. This codes for CASSTDQPSGEQYF.

The chain couples TRBV7-2 to TRBJ2-5; possibly TRBD1 or TRBD2 for D (7 bases each). The germline V gene has CDR1 SGHTA and CDR2 FQGNSA. This CDR3 is built from 15 residues. V lost 5 bases and J 5 bases, leaving 18 bases between the germline ends. Written as DNA, the CDR3 is TGTGCCAGCAGCCGCCCAGGGGGGGTGGGTGAGACCCAGTACTTC. Its translation: CASSRPGGVGETQYF.

This clonotype was found a few times. The J gene is TRBJ2-2, the V gene TRBV15; D is unclear. CDR3 length: 11 amino acids. Trimming shortened V by 5 bases and J by 4 bases, and 2 bases separated the two germline ends. Germline loops: CDR1 LNHNV, CDR2 YYDKDF (reference sequence). CDR3 sequence reads: CATSRTGELFF. The CDR3 DNA reads TGTGCCACCAGCCGCACCGGGGAGCTGTTTTTT. Full variable domain (missing parts from reference TRBV15 and TRBJ2-2): DAMVIQNPRYQVTQFGKPVTLSCSQTLNHNVMYWYQQKSSQAPKLLFHYYDKDFNNEADTPDNFQSRRPNTSFCFLDIRSPGLGDTAMYLCATSRTGELFFGEGSRLTVL.

The chain has TRBV11-2 and TRBJ2-7; TRBD1 matches 7 bases. There are 14 residues in the CDR3. Unmatched junction bases numbered 7, after V lost 5 bases and J lost 3 bases. CDR1 and CDR2 from the germline V gene are SGHAT and FQNNGV. This CDR3 is CASSRLDRLYEQYF. CDR3 bases: TGTGCCAGCAGCCGATTGGACAGGCTCTACGAGCAGTACTTC.

This clonotype was detected ten times or more. The V call is TRBV3-1, the J call TRBJ1-1; D unresolved. Germline CDR1 is LGHDT and CDR2 is YNNKEL (reference sequence). Between the trimmed V and J ends, which lost 4 bases and 3 bases, there was a span of 12 bases. This CDR3 is built from 14 residues. CDR3 DNA: TGTGCCAGCAGCCCTATGTCGAGGGACACTGAAGCTTTCTTT. Amino acids: CASSPMSRDTEAFF.

In its sample, this clonotype was seen a few times. CDR3 coding DNA: TGTGCCAGCAGCTCTAACAGGGCCCGCACAGATACGCAGTATTTT. It encodes CASSSNRARTDTQYF. The chain is built from TRBV7-2 and TRBJ2-3; D might be TRBD1 (6 bases). The germline V and J ends were trimmed by 4 bases and 1 base, with 12 bases remaining between them. This CDR3 region has 15 residues. Germline CDR1 SGHTA, CDR2 FQGNSA.

In this sample, this clonotype turned up many times. J is TRBJ2-3 and V is TRBV29-1, with 12 bases that match TRBD2. J was trimmed by 4 bases and V by 6 bases; bases with no gene match: 11. Germline V gene lookup returns CDR1 SQVTM and CDR2 ANQGSEA. This CDR3 region has 16 residues. As DNA, the CDR3 is TGCAGCGTCACTTACGGACTAGCGGGATCCGCAGATACGCAGTATTTT. This translates into CSVTYGLAGSADTQYF.

The CDR3 region is CASSLEVTTHEQFF. The CDR3, as DNA: TGTGCCAGCAGCTTAGAGGTGACTACCCATGAGCAGTTCTTC. This rearrangement joins TRBV11-2 to TRBJ2-1; tentative D call: TRBD2 (5 bases). Trimming took 0 bases from V and 8 from J, leaving 11 bases between them. The CDR3 sequence is 14 residues long. CDR1 SGHAT and CDR2 FQNNGV come from the germline V gene.

This chain uses TRBV7-9 with TRBJ2-1, with D unclear. Deletions cut 1 base from V and 9 bases from J, with 16 bases between. Looked up from germline, CDR1 is SEHNR and CDR2 is FQNEAQ (reference sequence). The CDR3 extends over 15 amino acids. Here the CDR3 DNA reads TGTGCCAGCAGCTTAGATGGTCGGGTATTGAGTGAGCAGTTCTTC. Translating gives CASSLDGRVLSEQFF.

This clonotype was detected only a few times. V usage is TRBV27 and J usage is TRBJ2-5; a weak D match, TRBD2 (5 bases). The CDR3 is 16 amino acids. Trimming removed 2 bases at V and 4 bases at J, with 17 bases between. CDR1 and CDR2 (germline): MNHEY, SMNVEV (reference sequence). The CDR3 sequence: CASSLTGPKRGETQYF. The CDR3 DNA follows: TGTGCCAGCAGTTTAACGGGCCCGAAACGGGGAGAGACCCAGTACTTC.

The V call is TRBV11-1, the J call TRBJ2-1, with 13 bases that match TRBD2. This CDR3 region has 15 residues. The germline CDR1 and CDR2 sequences are SGHAT and FQDESV (reference sequence). After removal of 5 bases from V and 5 bases from J, the junction contained 3 bases not matched to a gene. DNA of the CDR3: TGTGCCAGCAGCACCGGGACTAGCGGGGACAATGAGCAGTTCTTC. This encodes CASSTGTSGDNEQFF.

Ten or more counts support this clonotype. The chain uses TRBV20-1 and TRBJ2-5, with D perhaps TRBD1 (6 bases). There are 13 residues in the CDR3. In germline, CDR1 is DFQATT, CDR2 SNEGSKA (reference sequence). The CDR3 loop is CGHRAGVVETQYF. The DNA of the CDR3 is TGCGGCCACAGGGCCGGGGTTGTAGAGACCCAGTACTTC.

CDR3: CSVAGTSGGATDTQYF. The CDR3 DNA reads as TGCAGCGTAGCAGGGACTAGCGGGGGGGCGACAGATACGCAGTATTTT. The rearrangement links TRBV29-1 to TRBJ2-3; 16 nucleotides align to TRBD2. CDR1 is SQVTM, CDR2 ANQGSEA, per germline. The CDR3 length is 16 residues. J lost 3 bases, V lost 6 bases, and 6 bases had no gene match.

This clonotype was counted ten times or more. This rearrangement joins TRBV9 to TRBJ2-1; D gene unclear. In germline, CDR1 is SGDLS, CDR2 YYNGEE. The CDR3 is 15 amino acids. Deletions cut 4 bases from V and 5 bases from J, with 16 bases between. The CDR3 nucleotides read TGTGCCAGCAGCCTTGCCGCGATCAGCAACAATGAGCAGTTCTTC. The encoded protein is CASSLAAISNNEQFF.

The J gene is TRBJ2-2, the V gene TRBV2; D remains unclear. Germline CDR1 reads SNHLY; CDR2 reads FYNNEI. This CDR3 region has 14 residues. Deletions cut 4 bases from V and 0 bases from J, with 6 bases between. CDR3 DNA: TGTGCCAGCAGTGCTAGGACGAACACCGGGGAGCTGTTTTTT. As protein: CASSARTNTGELFF.

This chain connects TRBV7-3 to TRBJ2-1, with 11 bases lining up with TRBD1. CDR3 length: 15 amino acids. V shed 4 bases and J 9 bases; nucleotides not matched to a gene: 8. Per germline, CDR1 SGHTA and CDR2 FQGTGA. As DNA, the CDR3 is TGTGCCAGCAGCTCCCTAGGACAGGGGGCGGGTGAGCAGTTCTTC. Its protein product is CASSSLGQGAGEQFF.